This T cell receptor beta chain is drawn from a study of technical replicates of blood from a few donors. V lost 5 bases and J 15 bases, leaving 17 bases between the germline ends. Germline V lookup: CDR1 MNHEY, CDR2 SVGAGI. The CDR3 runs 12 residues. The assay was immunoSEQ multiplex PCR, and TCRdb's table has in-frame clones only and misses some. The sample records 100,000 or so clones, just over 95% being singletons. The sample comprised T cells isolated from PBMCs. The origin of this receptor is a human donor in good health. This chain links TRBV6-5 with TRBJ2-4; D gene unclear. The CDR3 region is CASSTNSYAWYF. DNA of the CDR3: TGTGCCAGCAGTACAAACAGTTATGCCTGGTACTTC.